This T cell receptor (beta chain) stems from a study of blood T cell repertoires in COVID-19. About the research overall: In each case, the material was cDNA or gDNA derived from T cells, B-cell-depleted T cells, or PBMCs.

This clone has only a few counts. Methods used by the authors: Cell counts per sample came from amplifying reference gene primers. Sequenced by immunoSEQ multiplex PCR; TCRdb stores in-frame clones only, minus some. V and J calls plus clone size are reproduced from that table; the DNA served to infer D and trimming. The repertoire has under 200,000 clones, 82% of them found once; the top ten carry 4% to 6.5%. This CDR3 contains 13 residues. The germline V gene has CDR1 MNHNS and CDR2 SASEGT. Trimming removed 3 bases from V and 3 bases from J, with 6 bases in between. Cohorts were determined from participant-reported clinical history.

The chain is built from TRBV6-1 and TRBJ1-5; D is ambiguous. The sequencing input was PBMCs or T cells enriched from blood (not recorded which). The TCR sequence derives from a woman aged 60-70 years with acute COVID-19. DNA for the CDR3: TGTGCCAGCAGTGAGCAGTCCAATCAGCCCCAGCATTTT. It yields the protein CASSEQSNQPQHF.